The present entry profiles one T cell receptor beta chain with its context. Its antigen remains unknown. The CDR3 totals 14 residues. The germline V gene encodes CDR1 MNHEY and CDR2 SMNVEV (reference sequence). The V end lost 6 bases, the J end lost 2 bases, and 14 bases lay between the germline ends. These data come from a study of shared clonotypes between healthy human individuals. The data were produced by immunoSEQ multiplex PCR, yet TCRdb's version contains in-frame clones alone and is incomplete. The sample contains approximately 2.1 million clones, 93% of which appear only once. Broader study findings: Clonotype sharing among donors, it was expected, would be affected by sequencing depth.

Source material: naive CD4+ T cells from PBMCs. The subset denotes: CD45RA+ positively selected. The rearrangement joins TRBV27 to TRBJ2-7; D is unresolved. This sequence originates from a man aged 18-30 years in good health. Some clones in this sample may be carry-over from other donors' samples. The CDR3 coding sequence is TGTGCCAGCAGCCCGCGTGGCGGAACCTACGAGCAGTACTTC. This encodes CASSPRGGTYEQYF.